This T cell receptor beta chain stems from a study of blood T cell repertoires in COVID-19. Overall study: Samples came from the United States, Italy and Spain, spanning acute and convalescent COVID-19. The analysed material was cDNA or gDNA that came from T cells, B-cell-depleted T cells, or PBMCs.

Original methodology: Estimation of nucleated cell counts relied on the amplification of reference gene primers. The method was immunoSEQ multiplex PCR; TCRdb's version includes in-frame clones alone and lacks a portion of them. The V and J calls and clone size come from that table; D and trimming were worked out from the DNA. Of fewer than 350,000 clones detected, approximately 85% appear once; the ten largest clones hold about 8.6%. This CDR3 is built from 17 residues. CDR1 and CDR2 from the germline V gene are SGHVS and FQNEAQ. Trimming stripped 4 bases from V and 4 bases from J, with 20 bases between.

The gene calls are TRBV7-8 and TRBJ1-5; D may be TRBD1 (6 bases). The sequence derives from a man aged 18-30 years with active or convalescent COVID-19. Sequenced input: peripheral blood. The CDR3 is CASSSGTTIWENQPQHF. The CDR3 DNA is TGTGCCAGCAGCTCAGGGACAACGATCTGGGAAAATCAGCCCCAGCATTTT.